The rows below give T cell receptor beta chains drawn from one sample of a study of blood T cells in healthy people across ages. TCRdb re-called the 5' RACE reads through MiXCR, storing one row per CDR3 protein. The table includes 750,000 to 850,000 distinct CDR3 sequences, approximately 25% detected once. The sample also formed part of further work on T cells of mothers and their children.

Sequenced input: blood. Receptors originate from a boy under 18 in good health. Both conserved end residues are part of each CDR3. The D gene is left open where the match is weak. A row's size may be missing; if present it is once, few, many or a size class.

v_call: TRBV4-3; d_call: NA; clone_size: few; j_call: TRBJ1-1; cdr3_aa: CASSPRVGPGAEAFF; cdr3_nt: TGCGCCAGCAGCCCGCGGGTGGGGCCGGGGGCTGAAGCTTTCTTT
v_call: TRBV9; d_call: TRBD1; clone_size: NA; j_call: TRBJ2-1; cdr3_aa: CASSVDSRGNEQFF; cdr3_nt: TGTGCCAGCAGCGTAGATTCCAGGGGGAACGAGCAGTTCTTC
v_call: TRBV4-1; d_call: NA; clone_size: few; j_call: TRBJ2-7; cdr3_aa: CASSQDLGALVSYEQYF; cdr3_nt: TGCGCCAGCAGCCAAGACTTAGGGGCGCTAGTCTCCTACGAGCAGTACTTC
v_call: TRBV6-2/TRBV6-3; d_call: NA; clone_size: NA; j_call: TRBJ1-5; cdr3_aa: CASSYPGGQPQHF; cdr3_nt: TGTGCCAGCAGTTACCCGGGGGGGCAGCCCCAGCATTTT
v_call: TRBV30; d_call: TRBD2; clone_size: NA; j_call: TRBJ2-7; cdr3_aa: CAWPAGGLRPYEQYF; cdr3_nt: TGTGCCTGGCCAGCGGGGGGGCTGCGCCCCTACGAGCAGTACTTC
v_call: TRBV28; d_call: TRBD2; clone_size: NA; j_call: TRBJ2-7; cdr3_aa: CASRQGTSGGGYEQYF; cdr3_nt: TGTGCCAGCAGACAAGGGACTAGCGGAGGGGGCTACGAGCAGTACTTC
v_call: TRBV3-1; d_call: NA; clone_size: few; j_call: TRBJ2-5; cdr3_aa: CASSQSSGQETQYF; cdr3_nt: TGTGCCAGCAGCCAATCATCGGGGCAGGAGACCCAGTACTTC
v_call: TRBV18; d_call: NA; clone_size: NA; j_call: TRBJ1-2; cdr3_aa: CASSAGEAYGYTF; cdr3_nt: TGTGCCAGCTCAGCGGGGGAGGCCTATGGCTACACCTTC
v_call: TRBV30; d_call: TRBD1; clone_size: NA; j_call: TRBJ2-1; cdr3_aa: CAWSQGARGNEQFF; cdr3_nt: TGTGCCTGGAGTCAGGGGGCCAGGGGCAATGAGCAGTTCTTC
v_call: TRBV9; d_call: NA; clone_size: NA; j_call: TRBJ2-1; cdr3_aa: CASSVTRGVYNEQFF; cdr3_nt: TGTGCCAGCAGCGTCACTAGGGGGGTCTACAATGAGCAGTTCTTC
v_call: TRBV5-1; d_call: NA; clone_size: many; j_call: TRBJ2-5; cdr3_aa: CASSLVLQETQYF; cdr3_nt: TGTGCCAGCAGTTTGGTCCTCCAAGAGACCCAGTACTTC
v_call: TRBV27; d_call: NA; clone_size: few; j_call: TRBJ2-1; cdr3_aa: CASVDPYNEQFF; cdr3_nt: TGTGCCAGTGTAGATCCATACAATGAGCAGTTCTTC
v_call: TRBV24-1; d_call: TRBD2; clone_size: once; j_call: TRBJ2-1; cdr3_aa: CATSDSGLAGRPSYNEQFF; cdr3_nt: TGTGCCACCAGTGACTCGGGACTAGCGGGACGACCCTCCTACAATGAGCAGTTCTTC
v_call: TRBV29-1; d_call: NA; clone_size: few; j_call: TRBJ2-7; cdr3_aa: CSVDRQGTREQYF; cdr3_nt: TGCAGCGTTGACCGGCAGGGGACGCGCGAGCAGTACTTC
v_call: TRBV29-1; d_call: NA; clone_size: few; j_call: TRBJ2-1; cdr3_aa: CSVGGGLSEQFF; cdr3_nt: TGCAGCGTTGGGGGCGGTTTATCGGAGCAGTTCTTC
v_call: TRBV4-1; d_call: NA; clone_size: NA; j_call: TRBJ2-5; cdr3_aa: CASSRAGGEETQYF; cdr3_nt: TGCGCCAGCAGCCGAGCGGGTGGGGAAGAGACCCAGTACTTC
v_call: TRBV6-1; d_call: NA; clone_size: NA; j_call: TRBJ1-2; cdr3_aa: CASSELWYGYTF; cdr3_nt: TGTGCCAGCAGTGAACTGTGGTACGGCTACACCTTC
v_call: TRBV7-3; d_call: TRBD1; clone_size: NA; j_call: TRBJ2-6; cdr3_aa: CTSSLIEDRLMSGANVLTF; cdr3_nt: TGTACCAGCAGCTTAATAGAGGACAGGTTGATGTCTGGGGCCAACGTCCTGACTTTC
v_call: TRBV12-5; d_call: NA; clone_size: few; j_call: TRBJ2-1; cdr3_aa: CASGLVLGSPDNEQFF; cdr3_nt: TGTGCTAGTGGTTTGGTACTAGGTAGCCCAGACAATGAGCAGTTCTTC
v_call: TRBV9; d_call: TRBD2; clone_size: many; j_call: TRBJ2-1; cdr3_aa: CASSVGLAGGYNEQFF; cdr3_nt: TGTGCCAGCAGCGTGGGACTAGCGGGAGGCTACAATGAGCAGTTCTTC
v_call: TRBV20-1; d_call: NA; clone_size: NA; j_call: TRBJ2-1; cdr3_aa: CSAKERGRTYNEQFF; cdr3_nt: TGCAGTGCCAAAGAAAGAGGGCGTACCTACAATGAGCAGTTCTTC
v_call: TRBV6-5; d_call: NA; clone_size: many; j_call: TRBJ1-2; cdr3_aa: CASSKAGNYGYTF; cdr3_nt: TGTGCCAGCAGTAAGGCGGGGAACTATGGCTACACCTTC
v_call: TRBV7-9; d_call: TRBD2; clone_size: few; j_call: TRBJ2-3; cdr3_aa: CASSPTSGRTVSTQYF; cdr3_nt: TGTGCCAGCAGCCCAACTAGCGGGAGAACTGTAAGCACGCAGTATTTT
v_call: TRBV6-5; d_call: NA; clone_size: NA; j_call: TRBJ2-3; cdr3_aa: CASSYSRSAGSTDTQYF; cdr3_nt: TGTGCCAGCAGTTACTCCCGGAGCGCGGGAAGCACAGATACGCAGTATTTT
v_call: TRBV5-4; d_call: NA; clone_size: NA; j_call: TRBJ2-7; cdr3_aa: CACSFWPHYEQYF; cdr3_nt: TGTGCCTGCAGCTTTTGGCCCCACTACGAGCAGTACTTC
v_call: TRBV6-2/TRBV6-3; d_call: NA; clone_size: NA; j_call: TRBJ1-3; cdr3_aa: CASRPSTESGNTIYF; cdr3_nt: TGTGCCAGCAGACCTTCGACAGAATCTGGAAACACCATATATTTT
v_call: TRBV28; d_call: TRBD1; clone_size: NA; j_call: TRBJ2-7; cdr3_aa: CASSLLGQGPYEQYF; cdr3_nt: TGTGCCAGCAGTTTACTTGGACAGGGCCCCTACGAGCAGTACTTC
v_call: TRBV20-1; d_call: TRBD1; clone_size: NA; j_call: TRBJ1-5; cdr3_aa: CSALGPGTGRQPQHF; cdr3_nt: TGCAGTGCCTTGGGCCCCGGGACAGGGAGGCAGCCCCAGCATTTT
v_call: TRBV29-1; d_call: TRBD1; clone_size: NA; j_call: TRBJ2-7; cdr3_aa: CSVEVLYVDRGSYEQYF; cdr3_nt: TGCAGCGTTGAAGTCCTATATGTGGACAGGGGATCTTACGAGCAGTACTTC
v_call: TRBV25-1; d_call: NA; clone_size: many; j_call: TRBJ1-3; cdr3_aa: CASSEYGDAGNTIYF; cdr3_nt: TGTGCCAGCAGTGAATATGGGGATGCTGGAAACACCATATATTTT
v_call: TRBV29-1; d_call: NA; clone_size: few; j_call: TRBJ2-1; cdr3_aa: CSVAGYNGQFF; cdr3_nt: TGCAGCGTTGCAGGGTACAATGGGCAGTTCTTC
v_call: TRBV2; d_call: NA; clone_size: few; j_call: TRBJ1-5; cdr3_aa: CASSGREDQPQHF; cdr3_nt: TGTGCCAGCAGTGGGCGGGAAGATCAGCCCCAGCATTTT
v_call: TRBV20-1; d_call: TRBD2; clone_size: few; j_call: TRBJ2-5; cdr3_aa: CSAKGHGGETQYF; cdr3_nt: TGCAGTGCTAAGGGGCACGGGGGGGAGACCCAGTACTTC
v_call: TRBV7-9; d_call: NA; clone_size: NA; j_call: TRBJ1-3; cdr3_aa: CASSLNGISGNTIYF; cdr3_nt: TGTGCCAGCAGCTTAAACGGGATCTCTGGAAACACCATATATTTT
v_call: TRBV20-1; d_call: NA; clone_size: once; j_call: TRBJ2-7; cdr3_aa: CSAIPWVGEQYF; cdr3_nt: TGCAGTGCCATACCCTGGGTAGGAGAGCAGTACTTC
v_call: TRBV7-9; d_call: TRBD1; clone_size: NA; j_call: TRBJ2-7; cdr3_aa: CASSNRDRAYF; cdr3_nt: TGTGCCAGCAGCAACCGGGACAGGGCGTACTTC
v_call: TRBV2; d_call: NA; clone_size: NA; j_call: TRBJ2-2; cdr3_aa: CAAIPELFF; cdr3_nt: TGTGCCGCGATACCGGAGCTGTTTTTT
v_call: TRBV5-1; d_call: TRBD2; clone_size: many; j_call: TRBJ2-5; cdr3_aa: CASSLRSGGAQETQYF; cdr3_nt: TGCGCCAGCAGCTTGAGAAGCGGGGGGGCCCAAGAGACCCAGTACTTC
v_call: TRBV5-1; d_call: NA; clone_size: many; j_call: TRBJ2-1; cdr3_aa: CASSLEGGSYNEQFF; cdr3_nt: TGCGCCAGCAGCTTGGAAGGGGGCTCCTACAATGAGCAGTTCTTC
v_call: TRBV5-5; d_call: NA; clone_size: NA; j_call: TRBJ2-3; cdr3_aa: CASSLTGPEGDTQYF; cdr3_nt: TGTGCCAGCAGCTTGACCGGACCCGAAGGAGATACGCAGTATTTT
v_call: TRBV5-1; d_call: NA; clone_size: few; j_call: TRBJ2-1; cdr3_aa: CASSSTTGNYNEQFF; cdr3_nt: TGCGCCAGCAGCTCAACCACAGGGAATTACAATGAGCAGTTCTTC
v_call: TRBV20-1; d_call: NA; clone_size: NA; j_call: TRBJ1-5; cdr3_aa: CSAKQAYSNQPQHF; cdr3_nt: TGCAGTGCTAAGCAAGCTTATAGCAATCAGCCCCAGCATTTT
v_call: TRBV4-2; d_call: NA; clone_size: NA; j_call: TRBJ1-1; cdr3_aa: CASSLTRTGTMAFF; cdr3_nt: TGTGCCAGCAGCTTAACCCGAACCGGGACAATGGCTTTCTTT